These 5 T cell receptor beta chains were sequenced from one sample in a study of blood T cell repertoires in COVID-19. Sequencing was performed with immunoSEQ multiplex PCR; in TCRdb, only in-frame clones are kept and a portion is missing. The table has more than 150,000 clones, almost 80% seen once. The specimen sequenced was peripheral blood. The receptors come from a man between 60 and 70 years old with active or convalescent COVID-19.

This clone was detected ten times or more. The chain uses TRBV3-1 (or the pseudogene TRBV3-2) and TRBJ2-6; TRBD2 aligns across 8 bases. The CDR3 is 19 amino acids. CDR1 LGHDT and CDR2 YNNKEL come from the germline V gene (reference sequence). J was trimmed by 3 bases and V by 1 base; bases with no gene match: 11. CDR3 DNA: TGTGCCAGCAGCCAAGGAAGCCCGGGAGGGCCTGTTGGGGCCAACGTCCTGACTTTC. This sequence encodes CASSQGSPGGPVGANVLTF.

The chain is built from TRBV2 and TRBJ1-1; D not resolved. This CDR3 is 13 amino acids long. Germline loops: CDR1 SNHLY, CDR2 FYNNEI. V lost 3 bases and J lost 4, with 9 bases in between. The CDR3 DNA reads as TGTGCCAGCAGTGAGGAGGGAGGCACTGAAGCTTTCTTT. It codes for CASSEEGGTEAFF.

This clone was counted once. CDR3 sequence: CASSLLLARYYNEQFF. The CDR3 nucleotides read TGTGCCAGCAGCTTATTACTAGCAAGGTACTACAATGAGCAGTTCTTC. V gene TRBV7-8 combines with J gene TRBJ2-1; tentative D call: TRBD2 (6 bases). The V end was cut by 2 bases, the J end by 3 bases, with 14 bases between. Germline V CDR1 and CDR2: SGHVS, FQNEAQ. The CDR3 loop spans 16 amino acids.

This clone appeared a few times. The V and J genes are TRBV9 and TRBJ2-7, with D maybe TRBD2 (5 bases). CDR1 is SGDLS, CDR2 YYNGEE, per germline. Trimming stripped 0 bases from V and 2 bases from J, with 12 bases between. This CDR3 region has 15 residues. The CDR3 nucleotides are TGTGCCAGCAGCGTAGATCCCGGGAAGGCCTACGAGCAGTACTTC. Translating it yields CASSVDPGKAYEQYF.

The chain couples TRBV27 to TRBJ2-3; unclear D gene. Deletions cut 2 bases from V and 1 base from J, with 10 bases between. The CDR3 loop spans 15 amino acids. CDR1 is MNHEY, CDR2 SMNVEV, per germline (reference sequence). CDR3 nucleotide sequence: TGTGCCAGCAGTTTAGGTCTAGTTGGCACAGATACGCAGTATTTT. Its protein product is CASSLGLVGTDTQYF.